This TCR beta chain was obtained from a study of T cells in Graves' hyperthyroidism and ophthalmopathy. General observations from the study: Blood also showed most of the thyroid clonotypes that were expanded above 0.001.

Amplified TCR beta CDR3 regions came from RNA transcripts. HTBI primers were employed in a first-round RT-PCR of the TCR CDR3. Using its own MiXCR run on the multiplex PCR reads, TCRdb lists one record per CDR3 protein. The sample has a few hundred thousand distinct CDR3 sequences, about half seen once. In its sample, this clonotype was seen many times. As yet, its antigen is unknown. Germline lookup yields CDR1 LGHNT and CDR2 FRNRAP. Deletions cut 0 bases from V and 5 bases from J, with 13 bases between. CDR3 length: 16 amino acids. Investigators excluded patients with uncontrolled infection, other autoimmune disease, pregnancy or lactation.

The sample consisted of peripheral blood or thyroid tissue (not recorded which). The receptor was isolated from a woman between 18 and 30 years old with Graves' hyperthyroidism. The J gene is TRBJ2-2, the V gene TRBV12-5; the D gene is possibly TRBD1 (6 bases). CDR3 residues: CASGLVEYRATGELFF. The CDR3 DNA reads as TGTGCTAGTGGTTTGGTAGAGTACAGGGCAACCGGGGAGCTGTTTTTT.